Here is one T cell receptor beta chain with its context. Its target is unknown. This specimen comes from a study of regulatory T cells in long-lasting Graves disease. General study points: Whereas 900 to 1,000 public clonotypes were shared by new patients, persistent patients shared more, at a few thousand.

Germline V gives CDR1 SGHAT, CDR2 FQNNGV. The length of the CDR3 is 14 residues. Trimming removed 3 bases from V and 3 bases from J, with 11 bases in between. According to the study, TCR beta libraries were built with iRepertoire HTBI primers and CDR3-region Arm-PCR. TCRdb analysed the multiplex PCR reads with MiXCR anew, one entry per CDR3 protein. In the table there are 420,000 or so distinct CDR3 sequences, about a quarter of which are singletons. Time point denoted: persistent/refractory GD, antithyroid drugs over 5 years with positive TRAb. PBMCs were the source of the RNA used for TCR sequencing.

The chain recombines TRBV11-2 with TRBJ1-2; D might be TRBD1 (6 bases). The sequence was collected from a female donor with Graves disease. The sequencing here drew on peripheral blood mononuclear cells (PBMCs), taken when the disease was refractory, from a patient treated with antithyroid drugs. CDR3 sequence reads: CASSFPDSHYGYTF. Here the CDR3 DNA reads TGTGCCAGCAGCTTCCCGGACAGTCACTATGGCTACACCTTC.